A single sample is the source of the 11 T cell receptor beta chains below, sequenced in a study of glioma-infiltrating T cells after dendritic cell vaccination. Method: immunoSEQ multiplex PCR; TCRdb's copy keeps in-frame clones and lacks some. The repertoire holds more than 95,000 clones, with about four fifths as singletons. Sequencing used blood, obtained before dendritic cell vaccination. The origin of the receptors is a human donor with glioblastoma.

The rearrangement joins TRBV5-6 to TRBJ2-4, with a tentative D call TRBD2 (5 bases). The CDR3 sequence is 17 residues long. Trimming pared 0 bases from V and 6 bases from J, leaving 19 bases between. Per germline, CDR1 SGHDT and CDR2 YYEEEE. CDR3 bases: TGTGCCAGCAGCTTGGAGGTTCCGGGGTTAAAGGGAAACATTCAGTACTTC. It codes for CASSLEVPGLKGNIQYF. Combining the CDR3 with reference TRBV5-6 and TRBJ2-4 gives the whole variable domain DAGVTQSPTHLIKTRGQQVTLRCSPKSGHDTVSWYQQALGQGPQFIFQYYEEEERQRGNFPDRFSGHQFPNYSSELNVNALLLGDSALYLCASSLEVPGLKGNIQYFGAGTRLSVL.

The rearrangement uses TRBV7-9 and TRBJ2-5, with D possibly matching TRBD2 (6 bases). Trimming cost V 1 base and J 6 bases, with 12 bases left between them. CDR1 and CDR2 from the germline V gene are SEHNR and FQNEAQ (reference sequence). The CDR3 is 14 residues long. The CDR3 nucleotides are TGTGCCAGCAGCTTAGGGGACTCTAAACAGACCCAGTACTTC. Residues: CASSLGDSKQTQYF.

The genes are TRBV21-1 and TRBJ1-5. TRBV21-1 is deemed a pseudogene. The CDR3 loop spans 16 amino acids. DNA of the CDR3: TGTGCCAGCAGCAAAGCGCGTAATTCCACCAATCAGCCCCAGCATTTT. This encodes CASSKARNSTNQPQHF.

The chain carries TRBV6-1 and TRBJ2-1; D is unresolved. V lost 8 bases, J lost 8 bases, and 7 bases lay in between. The CDR3 extends over 10 amino acids. From germline, CDR1 is MNHNS and CDR2 SASEGT. Here the CDR3 reads CASLGYEQFF. Here the CDR3 DNA reads TGTGCCAGCCTCGGGTATGAGCAGTTCTTC.

The J gene is TRBJ1-6, the V gene TRBV7-2, with 8 bases that match TRBD1. The junction had 8 bases not matched to a gene; V was cut back by 5 bases and J by 5 bases. This CDR3 is 16 amino acids long. The germline V gene has CDR1 SGHTA and CDR2 FQGNSA. The CDR3 protein is CASSGQGAFNNSPLHF. In nucleotides, the CDR3 is TGTGCCAGCAGCGGTCAGGGGGCGTTTAATAATTCACCCCTCCACTTT.

The J gene is TRBJ1-4, the V gene TRBV5-1; possible D gene TRBD1, 6 bases. This CDR3 has 14 amino acids. V was shortened by 5 bases and J by 7 bases, with 15 bases between the two germline ends. Germline values: CDR1 SGHRS, CDR2 YFSETQ. CDR3 amino acids: CASSLSGQPEKLFF. In DNA, the CDR3 is TGCGCCAGCAGTCTAAGTGGACAGCCTGAAAAACTGTTTTTT.

A single count supports this clone. The chain uses TRBV18 and TRBJ1-1; the match to TRBD1 covers 8 bases. The CDR3 runs 13 residues. Germline loops: CDR1 KGHSH, CDR2 LQKENI. V shed 2 bases, J shed 7 bases, and the junction held 3 bases outside the gene matches. CDR3 bases: TGTGCCAGCTCACCAAGACAGGGGAGTGAAGCTTTCTTT. Amino acid sequence: CASSPRQGSEAFF.

This clone was seen more than once but under ten times. The chain links TRBV5-4 to TRBJ2-1; TRBD2 matches at 14 bases. This CDR3 spans 16 amino acids. J was trimmed by 10 bases and V by 3 bases; bases with no gene match: 9. Germline CDR1 and CDR2: SGHNT and YYREEE (reference sequence). The CDR3 DNA reads TGTGCCAGCAGCTCGGGACTAGCGGGGGAGGTCGGGGAGCAGTTCTTC. This encodes CASSSGLAGEVGEQFF. Variable domain in full (rest from reference TRBV5-4 and TRBJ2-1): ETGVTQSPTHLIKTRGQQVTLRCSSQSGHNTVSWYQQALGQGPQFIFQYYREEENGRGNFPPRFSGLQFPNYSSELNVNALELDDSALYLCASSSGLAGEVGEQFFGPGTRLTVL.

This chain connects TRBV29-1 to TRBJ2-3; TRBD2 matches at 7 bases. After removal of 1 base from V and 3 bases from J, the junction contained 10 bases not matched to a gene. The CDR3 totals 16 residues. Germline loops: CDR1 SQVTM, CDR2 ANQGSEA. This CDR3 reads CSVEVPSGTTTDTQYF. The CDR3 DNA sequence: TGCAGCGTTGAAGTCCCATCCGGGACTACAACAGATACGCAGTATTTT.

The J gene is TRBJ1-5, the V gene TRBV4-2, with unresolved D. Germline assignment: CDR1 LGHNA and CDR2 YNFKEQ. V dropped 6 bases and J dropped 2 bases, with 5 bases sitting between them. This CDR3 has 12 amino acids. The CDR3 reads CASRGGNQPQHF. CDR3 nucleotides: TGTGCCAGCAGGGGAGGCAATCAGCCCCAGCATTTT.

The chain is built from TRBV19 and TRBJ1-2, with 7 bases aligning to TRBD1. The germline CDR1 and CDR2 sequences are LNHDA and SQIVND (reference sequence). The CDR3 loop spans 14 amino acids. J was trimmed by 1 base and V by 7 bases; bases with no gene match: 6. The CDR3 sequence is CASTLGTDNYGYTF. In DNA, the CDR3 is TGTGCCAGTACCCTCGGGACAGATAACTATGGCTACACCTTC.